Presented here are 5 T cell receptor beta chains from one specimen sequenced in a study of human T cells and chemical hapten exposure (dated by TCRdb to about 2021). Taken with the paper, the label for time point translates to: patch test 2, 6 weeks after DPC sensitization. In light of the paper, this sample's treatment or condition label describes: therapeutic diphenylcyclopropenone sensitization with weekly scalp DPC. Library generation was performed with RACE. TCRdb names NextSeq 500 as the instrument used. The public sequencing data were trimmed at Q25 with fastp and processed into clonotypes with MiXCR by TCRdb, which kept only in-frame beta chains. Each CDR3 protein appears once, grouped with its most common genes and DNA. For this sample there are a few hundred thousand distinct CDR3 sequences; about 6% appear just once. The top ten clones comprise more than 5.5% of the sample. This specimen was whole blood, taken in connection with sensitization to the hapten diphenylcyclopropenone (DPC). The origin of the receptors is a woman aged 18-35 years with alopecia areata. Some clones in this sample may be carry-over from other donors' samples.

This clonotype was seen at least ten times. V and J are TRBV6-5 and TRBJ1-2, with D possibly being TRBD1 (6 bases). The CDR3 consists of 14 residues. The V end was cut by 2 bases, the J end by 2 bases, with 9 bases between. Germline V gene sequence: CDR1 MNHEY, CDR2 SVGAGI. CDR3 sequence (DNA): TGTGCCAGCAGTTACCAGGGGCACAACTATGGCTACACCTTC. As protein: CASSYQGHNYGYTF.

This clonotype was found a few times. The gene calls are TRBV7-8 and TRBJ1-6, with D possibly TRBD1 on 6 matching bases. The CDR3 length is 14 residues. V was trimmed by 3 bases and J by 9 bases, leaving 12 bases between them. Germline V gene data show CDR1 as SGHVS and CDR2 as FQNEAQ. In nucleotides, the CDR3 is TGTGCCAGCAGCTTCGAGGGGGGAAGTTCACCCCTCCACTTT. It is translated as CASSFEGGSSPLHF.

This clonotype was counted between two and nine times. This chain uses TRBV27 with TRBJ1-2; D is unresolved. This CDR3 has 15 amino acids. The V gene lost 3 bases and the J gene lost 2 bases, with 13 bases spanning the gap. From germline, CDR1 is MNHEY and CDR2 SMNVEV (reference sequence). CDR3 sequence (DNA): TGTGCCAGCAGTTTTCGTCCAACCTCCAACTATGGCTACACCTTC. Translated: CASSFRPTSNYGYTF.

The CDR3 bases are TGTGCCAGCAGTCCCGACGGGGCCTCCTACAATGAGCAGTTCTTC. This codes for CASSPDGASYNEQFF. The chain has TRBV12-3 or TRBV12-4 and TRBJ2-1, with D perhaps being TRBD1 or TRBD2 (5 bases each). V lost 5 bases and J 0 bases, leaving 11 bases between the germline ends. The CDR3 has 15 residues.

This clonotype appeared many times. V usage is TRBV2 and J usage is TRBJ1-1; D perhaps matches TRBD1 (6 bases). V lost 4 bases and J 7 bases, leaving 13 bases between the germline ends. Looked up from germline, CDR1 is SNHLY and CDR2 is FYNNEI. The CDR3 has 13 amino acids. For the CDR3, the DNA is TGTGCCAGCAGTGCCCAACAGGGACTTGAAGCTTTCTTT. It yields the protein CASSAQQGLEAFF.